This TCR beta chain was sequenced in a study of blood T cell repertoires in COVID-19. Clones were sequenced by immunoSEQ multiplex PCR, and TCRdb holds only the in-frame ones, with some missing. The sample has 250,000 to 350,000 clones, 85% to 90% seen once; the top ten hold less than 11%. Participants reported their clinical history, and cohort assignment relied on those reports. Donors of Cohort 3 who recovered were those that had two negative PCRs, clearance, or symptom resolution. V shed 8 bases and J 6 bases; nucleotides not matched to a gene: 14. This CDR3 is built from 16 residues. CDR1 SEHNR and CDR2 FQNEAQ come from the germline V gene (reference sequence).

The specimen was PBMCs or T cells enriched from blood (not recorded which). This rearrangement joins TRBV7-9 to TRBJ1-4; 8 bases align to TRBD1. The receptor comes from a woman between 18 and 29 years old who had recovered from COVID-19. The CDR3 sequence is CASFYMEDRDHEKLFF. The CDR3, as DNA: TGTGCCAGCTTTTATATGGAGGACAGGGACCATGAAAAACTGTTTTTT.